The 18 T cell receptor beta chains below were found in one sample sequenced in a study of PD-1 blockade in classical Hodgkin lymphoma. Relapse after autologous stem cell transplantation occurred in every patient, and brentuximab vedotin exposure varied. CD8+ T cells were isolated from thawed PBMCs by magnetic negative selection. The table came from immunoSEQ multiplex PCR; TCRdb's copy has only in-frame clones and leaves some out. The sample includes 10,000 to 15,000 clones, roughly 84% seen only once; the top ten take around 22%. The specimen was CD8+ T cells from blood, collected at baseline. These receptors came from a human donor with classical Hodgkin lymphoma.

The CDR3 DNA follows: TGTGCCAGCAGTCTGTACGGGAGGAGCTATGGCTACACCTTC. It specifies CASSLYGRSYGYTF. V gene TRBV27 combines with J gene TRBJ1-2; the D is unclear. Germline V gene lookup returns CDR1 MNHEY and CDR2 SMNVEV (reference sequence). The V gene lost 5 bases and the J gene lost 4 bases, with 14 bases spanning the gap. The CDR3 runs 14 residues.

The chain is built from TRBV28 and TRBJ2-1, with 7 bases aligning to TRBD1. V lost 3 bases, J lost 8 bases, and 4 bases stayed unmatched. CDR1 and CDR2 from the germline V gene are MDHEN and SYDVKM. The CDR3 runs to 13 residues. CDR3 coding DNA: TGTGCCAGCAGTTTCAGAACAGGGGATGAGCAGTTCTTC. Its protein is CASSFRTGDEQFF.

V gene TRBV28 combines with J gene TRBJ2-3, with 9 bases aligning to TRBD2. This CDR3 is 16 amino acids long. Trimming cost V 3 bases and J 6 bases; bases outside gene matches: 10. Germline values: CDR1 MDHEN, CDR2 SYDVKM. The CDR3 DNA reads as TGTGCCAGCAGTTTGTATGGAGCGGGGGGCGCGGATACGCAGTATTTT. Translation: CASSLYGAGGADTQYF.

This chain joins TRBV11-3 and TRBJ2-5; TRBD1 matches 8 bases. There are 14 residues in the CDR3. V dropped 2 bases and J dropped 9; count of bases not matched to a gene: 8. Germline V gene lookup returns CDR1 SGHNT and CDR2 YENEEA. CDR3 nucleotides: TGTGCCAGCAGCTTAAAGGACAGGGCTGAGGCCCAGTACTTC. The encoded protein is CASSLKDRAEAQYF.

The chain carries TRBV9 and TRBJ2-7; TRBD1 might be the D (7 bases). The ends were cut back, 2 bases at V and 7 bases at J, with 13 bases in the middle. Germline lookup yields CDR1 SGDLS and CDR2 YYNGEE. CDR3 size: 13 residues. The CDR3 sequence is CASSVGDSGEQYF. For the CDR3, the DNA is TGTGCCAGCAGCGTTGGGGACAGCGGGGAGCAGTACTTC.

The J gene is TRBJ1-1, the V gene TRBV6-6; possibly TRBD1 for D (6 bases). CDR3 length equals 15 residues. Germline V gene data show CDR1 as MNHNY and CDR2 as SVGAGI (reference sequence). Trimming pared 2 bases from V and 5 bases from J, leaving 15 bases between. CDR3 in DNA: TGTGCCAGCAGTTACAGGACAGACGGCGGGACTGAAGCTTTCTTT. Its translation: CASSYRTDGGTEAFF.

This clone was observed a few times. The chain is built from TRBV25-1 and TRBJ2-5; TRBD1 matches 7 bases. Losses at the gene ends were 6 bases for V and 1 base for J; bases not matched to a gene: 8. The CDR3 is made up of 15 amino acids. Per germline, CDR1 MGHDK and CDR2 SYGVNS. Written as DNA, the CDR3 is TGTGCCAGCAGCGAAAGAGAGGGGGCCCAAGAGACCCAGTACTTC. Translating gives CASSEREGAQETQYF.

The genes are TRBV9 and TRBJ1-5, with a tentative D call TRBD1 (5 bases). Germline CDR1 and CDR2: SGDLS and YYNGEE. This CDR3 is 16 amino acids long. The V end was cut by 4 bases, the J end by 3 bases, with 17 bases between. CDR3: CASSLPGAGLNQPQHF. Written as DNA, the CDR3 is TGTGCCAGCAGCCTTCCCGGGGCAGGGCTCAATCAGCCCCAGCATTTT.

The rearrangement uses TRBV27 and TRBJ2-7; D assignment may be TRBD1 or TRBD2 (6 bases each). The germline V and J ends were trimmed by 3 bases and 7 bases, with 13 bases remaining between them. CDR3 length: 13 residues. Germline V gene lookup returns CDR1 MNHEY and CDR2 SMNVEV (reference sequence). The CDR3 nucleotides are TGTGCCAGCAGTTTTAGGGGGGCGGCTGAGCAGTACTTC. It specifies CASSFRGAAEQYF.

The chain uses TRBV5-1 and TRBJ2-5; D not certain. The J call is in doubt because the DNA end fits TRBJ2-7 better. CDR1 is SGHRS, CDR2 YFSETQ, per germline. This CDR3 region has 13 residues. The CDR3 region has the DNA TGCGCCAGCAGCTTGGCGGCAAACTACGAGCAGTACTTC. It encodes CASSLAANYEQYF.

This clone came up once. DNA for the CDR3: TGTGCCAGCATACGGACTAGCGGCGAAGAGACCCAGTACTTC. It codes for CASIRTSGEETQYF. The gene calls are TRBV6-6 and TRBJ2-5, with 10 nucleotides matching TRBD2. The CDR3 length is 14 residues. CDR1 MNHNY and CDR2 SVGAGI come from the germline V gene (reference sequence). Trimming at V came to 7 bases and at J to 3 bases, leaving 5 bases not matched to a gene.

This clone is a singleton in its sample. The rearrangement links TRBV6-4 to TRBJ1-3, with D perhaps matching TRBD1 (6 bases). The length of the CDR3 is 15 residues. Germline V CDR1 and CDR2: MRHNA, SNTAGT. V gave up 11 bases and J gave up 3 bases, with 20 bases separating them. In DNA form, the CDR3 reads TGTGCCGGACCGGGTCAGGGGAATTATGGAAACACCATATATTTT. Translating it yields CAGPGQGNYGNTIYF.

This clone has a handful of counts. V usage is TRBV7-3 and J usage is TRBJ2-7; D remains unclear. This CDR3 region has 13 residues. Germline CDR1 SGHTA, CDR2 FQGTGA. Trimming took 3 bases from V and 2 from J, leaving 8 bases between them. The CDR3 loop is CASSFAPTYEQYF. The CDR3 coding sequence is TGTGCCAGCAGCTTCGCACCGACCTACGAGCAGTACTTC.

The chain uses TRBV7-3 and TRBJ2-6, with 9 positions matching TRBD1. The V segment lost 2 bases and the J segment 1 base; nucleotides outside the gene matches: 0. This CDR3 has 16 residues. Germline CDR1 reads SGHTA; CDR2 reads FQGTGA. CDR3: CASSLGTGSGANVLTF. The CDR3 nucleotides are TGTGCCAGCAGCTTAGGGACAGGGTCTGGGGCCAACGTCCTGACTTTC.

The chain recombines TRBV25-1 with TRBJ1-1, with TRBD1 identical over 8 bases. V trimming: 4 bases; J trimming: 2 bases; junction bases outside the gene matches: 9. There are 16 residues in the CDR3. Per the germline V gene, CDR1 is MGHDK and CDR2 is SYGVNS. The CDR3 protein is CASSARDRLLNTEAFF. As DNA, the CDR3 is TGTGCCAGCAGTGCCCGGGACAGGCTATTAAACACTGAAGCTTTCTTT.

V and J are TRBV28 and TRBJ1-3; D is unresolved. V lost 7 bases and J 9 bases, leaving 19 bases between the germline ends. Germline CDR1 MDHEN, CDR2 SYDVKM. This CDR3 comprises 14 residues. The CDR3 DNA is TGTGCCAGCACCAAATCCCCGAGACAAACCACCATATATTTT. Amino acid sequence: CASTKSPRQTTIYF.

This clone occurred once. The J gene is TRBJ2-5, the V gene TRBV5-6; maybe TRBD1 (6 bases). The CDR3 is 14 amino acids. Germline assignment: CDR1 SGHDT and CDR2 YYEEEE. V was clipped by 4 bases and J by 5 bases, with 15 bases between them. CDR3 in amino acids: CASSNTGTRETQYF. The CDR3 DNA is TGTGCCAGCAGCAATACCGGGACACGGGAGACCCAGTACTTC. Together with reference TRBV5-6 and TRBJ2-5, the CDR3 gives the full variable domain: DAGVTQSPTHLIKTRGQQVTLRCSPKSGHDTVSWYQQALGQGPQFIFQYYEEEERQRGNFPDRFSGHQFPNYSSELNVNALLLGDSALYLCASSNTGTRETQYFGPGTRLLVL.

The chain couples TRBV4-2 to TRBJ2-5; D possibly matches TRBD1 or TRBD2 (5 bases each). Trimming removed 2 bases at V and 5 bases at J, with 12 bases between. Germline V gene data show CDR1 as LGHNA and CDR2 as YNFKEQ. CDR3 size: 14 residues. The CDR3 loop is CASSQSLAGETQYF. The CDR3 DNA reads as TGTGCCAGCAGCCAATCTCTAGCAGGGGAGACCCAGTACTTC.